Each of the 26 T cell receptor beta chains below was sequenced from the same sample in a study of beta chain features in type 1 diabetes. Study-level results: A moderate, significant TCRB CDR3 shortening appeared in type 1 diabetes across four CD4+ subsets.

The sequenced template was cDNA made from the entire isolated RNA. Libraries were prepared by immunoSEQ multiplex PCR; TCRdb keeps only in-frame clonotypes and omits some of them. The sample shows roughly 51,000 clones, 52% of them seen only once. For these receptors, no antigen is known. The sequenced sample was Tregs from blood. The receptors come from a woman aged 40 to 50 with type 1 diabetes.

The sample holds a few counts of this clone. In DNA form, the CDR3 reads TGTGCCGCGGGCAGGTCGGGGACCCAGTACTTC. Amino acid sequence: CAAGRSGTQYF. This rearrangement joins TRBV2 to TRBJ2-5, with D possibly being TRBD2 (5 bases). V lost 11 bases, J lost 7 bases, and 14 bases lay in between. The CDR3 length is 11 residues. CDR1 and CDR2 (germline): SNHLY, FYNNEI.

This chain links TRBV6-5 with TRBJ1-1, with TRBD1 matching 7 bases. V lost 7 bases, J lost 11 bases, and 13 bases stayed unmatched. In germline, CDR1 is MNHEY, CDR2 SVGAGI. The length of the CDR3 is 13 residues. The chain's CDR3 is CASTQGKRSEAFF. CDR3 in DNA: TGTGCCAGCACACAGGGGAAGAGGTCGGAGGCTTTCTTT.

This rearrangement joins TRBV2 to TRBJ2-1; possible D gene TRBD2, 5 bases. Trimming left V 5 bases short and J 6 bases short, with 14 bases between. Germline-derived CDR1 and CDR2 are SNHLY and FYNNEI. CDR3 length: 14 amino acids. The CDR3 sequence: CASSPRDRLNEQFF. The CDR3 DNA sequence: TGTGCCAGCAGTCCCCGGGATCGCCTCAATGAGCAGTTCTTC.

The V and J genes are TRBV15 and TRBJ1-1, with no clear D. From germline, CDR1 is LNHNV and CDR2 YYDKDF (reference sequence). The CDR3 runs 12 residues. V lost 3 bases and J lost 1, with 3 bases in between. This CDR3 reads CATSRRNTEAFF. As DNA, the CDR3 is TGTGCCACCAGCAGGAGGAACACTGAAGCTTTCTTT.

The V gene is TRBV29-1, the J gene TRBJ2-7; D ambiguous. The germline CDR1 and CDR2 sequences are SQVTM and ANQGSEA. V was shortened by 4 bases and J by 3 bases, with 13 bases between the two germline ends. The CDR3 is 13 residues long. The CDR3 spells CSVARSEIYEQYF. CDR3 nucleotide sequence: TGCAGCGTTGCTCGGTCCGAGATCTACGAGCAGTACTTC.

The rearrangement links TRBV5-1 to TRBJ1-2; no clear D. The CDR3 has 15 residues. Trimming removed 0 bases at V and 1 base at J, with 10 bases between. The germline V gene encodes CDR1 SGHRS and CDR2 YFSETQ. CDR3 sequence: CASSLGQAINYGYTF. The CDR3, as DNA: TGCGCCAGCAGCTTGGGCCAGGCCATTAACTATGGCTACACCTTC.

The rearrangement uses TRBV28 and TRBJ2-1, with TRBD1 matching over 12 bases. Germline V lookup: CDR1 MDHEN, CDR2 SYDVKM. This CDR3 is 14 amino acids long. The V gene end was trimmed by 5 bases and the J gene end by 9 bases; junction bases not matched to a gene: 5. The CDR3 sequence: CASSPGQGAGEQFF. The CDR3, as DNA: TGTGCCAGCAGTCCGGGACAGGGGGCTGGTGAGCAGTTCTTC.

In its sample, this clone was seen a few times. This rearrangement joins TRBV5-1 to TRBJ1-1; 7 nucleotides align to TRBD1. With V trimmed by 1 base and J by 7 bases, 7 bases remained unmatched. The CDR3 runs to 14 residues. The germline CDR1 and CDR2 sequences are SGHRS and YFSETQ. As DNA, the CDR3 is TGCGCCAGCAGCTTGCGGCGACAGGGAATTGAAGCTTTCTTT. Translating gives CASSLRRQGIEAFF.

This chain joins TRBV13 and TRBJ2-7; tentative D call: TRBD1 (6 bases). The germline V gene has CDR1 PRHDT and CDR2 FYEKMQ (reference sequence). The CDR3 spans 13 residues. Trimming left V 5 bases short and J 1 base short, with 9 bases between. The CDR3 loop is CASSLDRSYEQYF. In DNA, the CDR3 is TGTGCCAGCAGCCTTGACAGGTCCTACGAGCAGTACTTC.

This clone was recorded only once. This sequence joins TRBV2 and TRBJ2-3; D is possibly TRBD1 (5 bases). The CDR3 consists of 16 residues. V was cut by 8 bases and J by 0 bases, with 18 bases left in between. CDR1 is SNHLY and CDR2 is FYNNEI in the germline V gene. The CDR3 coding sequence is TGTGCCAGCTGCCGAACAGGACACGTTAGCACAGATACGCAGTATTTT. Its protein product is CASCRTGHVSTDTQYF.

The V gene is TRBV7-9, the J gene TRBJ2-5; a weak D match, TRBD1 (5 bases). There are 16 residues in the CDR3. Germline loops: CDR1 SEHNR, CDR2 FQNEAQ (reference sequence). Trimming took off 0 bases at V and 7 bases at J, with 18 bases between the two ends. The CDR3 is CASSLADRTLRVTQYF. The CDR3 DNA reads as TGTGCCAGCAGCTTAGCAGACAGAACCCTCCGTGTGACCCAGTACTTC. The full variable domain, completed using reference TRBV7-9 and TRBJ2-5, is DTGVSQNPRHKITKRGQNVTFRCDPISEHNRLYWYRQTLGQGPEFLTYFQNEAQLEKSRLLSDRFSAERPKGSFSTLEIQRTEQGDSAMYLCASSLADRTLRVTQYFGPGTRLLVL.

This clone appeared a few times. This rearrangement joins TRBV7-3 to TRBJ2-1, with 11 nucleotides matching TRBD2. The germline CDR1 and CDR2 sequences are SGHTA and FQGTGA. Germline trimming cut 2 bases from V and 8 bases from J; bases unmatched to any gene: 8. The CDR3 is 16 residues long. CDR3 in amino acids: CASSLGRLAGIDEQFF. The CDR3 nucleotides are TGTGCCAGCAGCTTAGGGAGACTAGCGGGGATCGATGAGCAGTTCTTC.

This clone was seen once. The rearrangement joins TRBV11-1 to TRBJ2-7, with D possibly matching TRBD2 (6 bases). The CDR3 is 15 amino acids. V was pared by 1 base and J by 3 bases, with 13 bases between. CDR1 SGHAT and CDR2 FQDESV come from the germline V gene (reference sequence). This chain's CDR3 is CASSLGRGTDYEQYF. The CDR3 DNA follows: TGTGCCAGCAGCTTAGGTCGGGGGACCGACTACGAGCAGTACTTC.

CDR3 in DNA: TGCGCCAGCAGCCGTCAGCGGGGCACCTACAATGAGCAGTTCTTC. This translates into CASSRQRGTYNEQFF. The V gene is TRBV4-3, the J gene TRBJ2-1, with TRBD2 identical over 7 bases. The CDR3 loop spans 15 amino acids. Germline-derived CDR1 and CDR2 are LGHNA and YSLEER. The V segment lost 4 bases and the J segment 2 bases; nucleotides outside the gene matches: 5.

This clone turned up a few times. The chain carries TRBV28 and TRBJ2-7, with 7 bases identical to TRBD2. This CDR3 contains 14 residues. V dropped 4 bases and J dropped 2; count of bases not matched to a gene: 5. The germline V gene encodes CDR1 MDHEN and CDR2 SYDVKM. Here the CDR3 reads CASSSSGETYEQYF. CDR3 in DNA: TGTGCCAGCAGTTCGAGCGGGGAAACCTACGAGCAGTACTTC.

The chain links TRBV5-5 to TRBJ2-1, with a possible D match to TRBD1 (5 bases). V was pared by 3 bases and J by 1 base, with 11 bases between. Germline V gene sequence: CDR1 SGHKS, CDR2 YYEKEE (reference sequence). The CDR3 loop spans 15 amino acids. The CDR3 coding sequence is TGTGCCAGCAGCTCGGCGACAGAATCCTACAATGAGCAGTTCTTC. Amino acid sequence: CASSSATESYNEQFF.

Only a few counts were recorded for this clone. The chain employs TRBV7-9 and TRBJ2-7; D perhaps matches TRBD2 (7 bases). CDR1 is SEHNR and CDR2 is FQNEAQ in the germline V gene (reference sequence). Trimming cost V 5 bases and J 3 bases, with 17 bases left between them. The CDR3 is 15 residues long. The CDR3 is CASSPDTGGIYEQYF. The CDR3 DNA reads TGTGCCAGCAGCCCCGATACGGGGGGCATCTACGAGCAGTACTTC.

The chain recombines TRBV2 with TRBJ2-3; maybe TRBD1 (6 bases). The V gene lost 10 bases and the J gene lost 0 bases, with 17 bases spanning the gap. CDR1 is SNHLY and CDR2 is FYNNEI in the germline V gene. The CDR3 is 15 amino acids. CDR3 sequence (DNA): TGTGCCACCAGCCTCAGGGGAGTCAGCACAGATACGCAGTATTTT. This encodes CATSLRGVSTDTQYF.

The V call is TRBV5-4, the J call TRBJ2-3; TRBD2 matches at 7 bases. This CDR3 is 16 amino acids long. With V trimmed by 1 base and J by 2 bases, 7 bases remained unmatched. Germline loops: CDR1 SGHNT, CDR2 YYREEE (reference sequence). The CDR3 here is CASSLSQRGSTDTQYF. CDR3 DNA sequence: TGTGCCAGCAGCTTGTCCCAGCGGGGATCCACAGATACGCAGTATTTT.

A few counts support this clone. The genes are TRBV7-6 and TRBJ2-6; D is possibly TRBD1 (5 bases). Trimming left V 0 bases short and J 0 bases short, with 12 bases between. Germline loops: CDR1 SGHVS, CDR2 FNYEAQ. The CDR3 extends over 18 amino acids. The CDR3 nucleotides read TGTGCCAGCAGCTTAGCTGACAGAACATACTCTGGGGCCAACGTCCTGACTTTC. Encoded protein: CASSLADRTYSGANVLTF.

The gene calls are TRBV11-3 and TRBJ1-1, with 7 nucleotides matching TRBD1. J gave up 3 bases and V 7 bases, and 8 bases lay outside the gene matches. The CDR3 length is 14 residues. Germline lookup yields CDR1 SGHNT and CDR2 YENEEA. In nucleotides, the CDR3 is TGTGCCAGCACTTCAATCAGGGGGGACACTGAAGCTTTCTTT. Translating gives CASTSIRGDTEAFF.

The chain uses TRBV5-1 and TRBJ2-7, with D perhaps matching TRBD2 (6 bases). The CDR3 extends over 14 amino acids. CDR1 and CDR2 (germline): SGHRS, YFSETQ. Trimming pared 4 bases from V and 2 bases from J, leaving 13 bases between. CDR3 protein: CASSAGLAAYEQYF. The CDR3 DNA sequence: TGCGCCAGCAGCGCGGGTTTAGCGGCCTACGAGCAGTACTTC.

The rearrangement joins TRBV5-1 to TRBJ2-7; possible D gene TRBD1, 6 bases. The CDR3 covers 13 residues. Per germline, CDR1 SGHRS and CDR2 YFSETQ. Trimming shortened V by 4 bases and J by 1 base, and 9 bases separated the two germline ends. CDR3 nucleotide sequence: TGCGCCAGCAGCCCTGGACAGTCCTACGAGCAGTACTTC. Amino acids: CASSPGQSYEQYF.

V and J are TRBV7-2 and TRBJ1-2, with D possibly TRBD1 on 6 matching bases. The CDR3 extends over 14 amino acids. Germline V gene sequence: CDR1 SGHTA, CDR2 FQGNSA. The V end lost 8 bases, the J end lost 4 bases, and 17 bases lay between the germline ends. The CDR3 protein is CASYTGGQIYGYTF. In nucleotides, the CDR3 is TGTGCCAGCTATACGGGGGGGCAGATCTATGGCTACACCTTC. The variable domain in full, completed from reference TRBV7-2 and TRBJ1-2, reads GAGVSQSPSNKVTEKGKDVELRCDPISGHTALYWYRQSLGQGLEFLIYFQGNSAPDKSGLPSDRFSAERTGGSVSTLTIQRTQQEDSAVYLCASYTGGQIYGYTFGSGTRLTVV.

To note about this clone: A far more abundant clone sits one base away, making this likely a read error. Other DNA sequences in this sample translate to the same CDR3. The CDR3 sequence is CASSPYHTGQGYEQYF. CDR3 coding DNA: TGTGCCAGCAGCCCCTATCATACGGGACAGGGCTACGAGCAGTACTTC. The rearrangement links TRBV5-4 to TRBJ2-7, with TRBD1 matching 9 bases. The CDR3 length is 16 residues. Trimming took 4 bases from V and 3 from J; bases not matched to a gene: 11. CDR1 and CDR2 (germline): SGHNT, YYREEE (reference sequence).

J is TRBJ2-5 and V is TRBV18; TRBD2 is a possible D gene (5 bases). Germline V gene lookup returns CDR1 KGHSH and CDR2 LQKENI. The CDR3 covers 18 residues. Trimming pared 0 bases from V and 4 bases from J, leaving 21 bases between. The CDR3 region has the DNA TGTGCCAGCTCACCACCGAGAGGGCTAGCTGGGGTCGGAGAGACCCAGTACTTC. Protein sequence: CASSPPRGLAGVGETQYF.